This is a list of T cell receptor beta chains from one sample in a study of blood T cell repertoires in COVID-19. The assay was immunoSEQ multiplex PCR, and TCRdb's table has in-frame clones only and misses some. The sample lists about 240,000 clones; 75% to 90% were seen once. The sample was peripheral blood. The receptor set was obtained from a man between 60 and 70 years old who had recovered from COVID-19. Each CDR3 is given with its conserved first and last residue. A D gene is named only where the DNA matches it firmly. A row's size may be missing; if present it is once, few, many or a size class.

TGTGCCAGCACCGCAGACAGGAATGGCTACACCTTC | CASTADRNGYTF | few | TRBJ1-2 | TRBV9 | .
TGTGCCAGCAGCCTACGACAGGGCAATCAGCCCCAGCATTTT | CASSLRQGNQPQHF | . | TRBJ1-5 | TRBV3-1/TRBV3-2 | .
TGTGCCAGCAGTTCCGGGGGGGGTGGAAACTATGGCTACACCTTC | CASSSGGGGNYGYTF | . | TRBJ1-2 | TRBV27 | .
TGCGCCAGCAGTGAGTCGAACAGGGACTCTGGAAACACCATATATTTT | CASSESNRDSGNTIYF | . | TRBJ1-3 | TRBV10-1 | .
TGTGCCATCAACCGAGGCCAAGGGGCCTCCTACGAGCAGTACTTC | CAINRGQGASYEQYF | . | TRBJ2-7 | TRBV10-3 | .
TGTGCCAGCAGCCAAGCCAGCACCGGGGAGCTGTTTTTT | CASSQASTGELFF | . | TRBJ2-2 | TRBV4-2 | .
TGTGCCACCAGTGATTCCAGGATTACCGGGGAGCTGTTTTTT | CATSDSRITGELFF | . | TRBJ2-2 | TRBV24-1 | .
TGCGCCAGCAGCCCCAGGCCGGGGGGGGCTAATGAAAAACTGTTTTTT | CASSPRPGGANEKLFF | . | TRBJ1-4 | TRBV5-1 | .
TGCGCCAGCGCCCAGGGGGAAGGACGATGGGGACTGTTTTTT | CASAQGEGRWGLFF | . | TRBJ1-4 | TRBV5-1 | TRBD1
TGTGCCAGCAGCCCAGGGACAGAATACACCGGGGAGCTGTTTTTT | CASSPGTEYTGELFF | . | TRBJ2-2 | TRBV5-5 | TRBD1
TGTGCCAGCTCACCCGGACTAGCGGGCCAAGAGACCCAGTACTTC | CASSPGLAGQETQYF | . | TRBJ2-5 | TRBV18 | TRBD2
TGTGCCAGTAGTATATCCGCGGGGGGTAAGGGCAATCAGCCCCAGCATTTT | CASSISAGGKGNQPQHF | . | TRBJ1-5 | TRBV19 | .
TGTGCCAGCAATCCCCACGGCGGGTTGGCAAGAGAACCCCAGTACTTC | CASNPHGGLAREPQYF | once | TRBJ2-5 | TRBV7-8 | .
TGTGCCACCTCTAGACAGGGTACCTACGAGCAGTACTTC | CATSRQGTYEQYF | . | TRBJ2-7 | TRBV24-1 | TRBD1
TGTGCCAGTAGTATCGCGGGGGCGCGCTATGGCTACACCTTC | CASSIAGARYGYTF | . | TRBJ1-2 | TRBV19 | .
TGTGCCATCAGTGAGTTTCTTGGTGGAGGGTCCTATGGCTACACCTTC | CAISEFLGGGSYGYTF | . | TRBJ1-2 | TRBV10-3 | .